The present T cell receptor beta chain was sequenced within a study of vaccination effects on CD4 cells after COVID-19. General observations from the study: Healthy vaccinees' vaccine-induced clones included only 1 of 255 that recognized common cold coronaviruses.

This table comes from immunoSEQ multiplex PCR, and its TCRdb copy is limited to in-frame clones, with some not included. The table lists roughly 50,000 clones, 75% to 85% of them singletons, with less than 7.5% in the top ten. About this clone itself: Its antigen is not identified.

ViraFEST expansion of antigen-specific CD4+ T cells with viral peptide pools preceded sequencing. With roughly 10 days of culture completed, CD4+ T cells were isolated. Having tested negative for nucleocapsid antibodies, the vaccine recipients showed no prior SARS-CoV-2 infection. A half-volume exchange with IL-2 medium occurred on days 3 and 7. This sequence originates from a human donor who received a COVID-19 vaccine. The input for sequencing was CD4+ T cells from PBMCs cultured with HCoV-OC43 spike peptides, taken before COVID-19 vaccination. Documented subset: HCoV-OC43 spike overlapping peptide pool stimulation.

CDR3 region: CASSLVAFGNEQFF. In DNA form, the CDR3 reads TGCGCCAGCAGCTTGGTGGCGTTCGGAAATGAGCAGTTCTTC. The chain employs TRBV5-1 and TRBJ2-1; D gene unclear. V shed 0 bases and J shed 7 bases, with 11 bases lying between them. The CDR3 is 14 residues long. The germline V gene encodes CDR1 SGHRS and CDR2 YFSETQ.